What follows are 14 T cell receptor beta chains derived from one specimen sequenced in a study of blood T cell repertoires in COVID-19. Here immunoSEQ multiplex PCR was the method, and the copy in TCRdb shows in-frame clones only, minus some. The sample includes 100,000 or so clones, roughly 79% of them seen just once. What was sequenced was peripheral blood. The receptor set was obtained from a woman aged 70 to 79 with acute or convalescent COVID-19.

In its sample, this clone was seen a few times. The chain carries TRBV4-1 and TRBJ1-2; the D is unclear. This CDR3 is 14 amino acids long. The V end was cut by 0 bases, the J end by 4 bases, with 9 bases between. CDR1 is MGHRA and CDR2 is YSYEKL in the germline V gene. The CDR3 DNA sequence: TGCGCCAGCAGCCAAGATCCGGTTCCCTATGGCTACACCTTC. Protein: CASSQDPVPYGYTF.

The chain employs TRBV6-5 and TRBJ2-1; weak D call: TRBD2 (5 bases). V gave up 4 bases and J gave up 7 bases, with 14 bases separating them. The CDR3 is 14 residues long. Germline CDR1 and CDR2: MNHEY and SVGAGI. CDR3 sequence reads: CASSSRTQTNEQFF. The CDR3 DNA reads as TGTGCCAGCAGTTCCCGGACTCAAACTAATGAGCAGTTCTTC.

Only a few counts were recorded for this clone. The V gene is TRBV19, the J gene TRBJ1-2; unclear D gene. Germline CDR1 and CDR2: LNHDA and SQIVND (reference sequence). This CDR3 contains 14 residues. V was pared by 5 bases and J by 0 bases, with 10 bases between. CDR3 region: CASSGRQPNYGYTF. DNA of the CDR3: TGTGCCAGTAGTGGCAGACAACCTAACTATGGCTACACCTTC.

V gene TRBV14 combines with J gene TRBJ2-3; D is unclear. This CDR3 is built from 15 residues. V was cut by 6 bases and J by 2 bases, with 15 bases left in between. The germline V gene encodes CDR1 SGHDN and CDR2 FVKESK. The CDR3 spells CASSLVGLATDTQYF. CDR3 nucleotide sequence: TGTGCCAGCAGTCTAGTAGGCCTGGCCACAGATACGCAGTATTTT.

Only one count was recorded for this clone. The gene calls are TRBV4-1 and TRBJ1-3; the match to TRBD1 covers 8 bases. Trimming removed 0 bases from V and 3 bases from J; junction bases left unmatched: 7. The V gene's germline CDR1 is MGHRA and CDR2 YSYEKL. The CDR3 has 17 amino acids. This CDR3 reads CASSQEVRTGIGNTIYF. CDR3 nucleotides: TGCGCCAGCAGCCAAGAGGTCAGGACAGGGATTGGAAACACCATATATTTT.

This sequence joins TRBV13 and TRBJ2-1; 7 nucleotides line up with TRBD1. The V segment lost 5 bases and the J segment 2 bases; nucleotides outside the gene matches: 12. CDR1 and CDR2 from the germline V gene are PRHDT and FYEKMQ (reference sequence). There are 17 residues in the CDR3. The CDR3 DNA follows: TGTGCCAGCAGCACCCGATCCGGGACAGTACCCTACAATGAGCAGTTCTTC. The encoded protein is CASSTRSGTVPYNEQFF.

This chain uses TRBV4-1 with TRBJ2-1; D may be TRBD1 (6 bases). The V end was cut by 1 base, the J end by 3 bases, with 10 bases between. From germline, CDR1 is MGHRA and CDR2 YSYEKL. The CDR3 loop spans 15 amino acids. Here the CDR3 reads CASSQAGGGYNEQFF. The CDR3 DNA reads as TGCGCCAGCAGCCAAGCTGGGGGCGGCTACAATGAGCAGTTCTTC.

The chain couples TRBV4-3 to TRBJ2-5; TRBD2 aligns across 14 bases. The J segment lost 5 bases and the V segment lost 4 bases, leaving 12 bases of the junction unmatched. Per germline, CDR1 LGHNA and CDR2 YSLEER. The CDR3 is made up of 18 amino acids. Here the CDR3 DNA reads TGCGCCAGCAGCCCATCCCTCCGACTAGCGGGGGGGCGGGAGACCCAGTACTTC. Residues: CASSPSLRLAGGRETQYF.

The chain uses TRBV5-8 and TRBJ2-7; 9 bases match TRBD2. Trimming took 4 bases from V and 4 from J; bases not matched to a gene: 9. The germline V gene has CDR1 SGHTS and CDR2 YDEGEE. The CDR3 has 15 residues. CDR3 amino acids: CASSHPVLAGYEQYF. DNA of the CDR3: TGTGCCAGCAGCCATCCGGTGCTAGCGGGGTACGAGCAGTACTTC.

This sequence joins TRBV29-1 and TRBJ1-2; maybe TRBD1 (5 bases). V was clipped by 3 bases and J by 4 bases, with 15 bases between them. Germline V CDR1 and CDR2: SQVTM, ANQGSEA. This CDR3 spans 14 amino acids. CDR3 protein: CSVEPPGVLYGYTF. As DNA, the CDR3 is TGCAGCGTTGAGCCGCCGGGGGTCCTCTATGGCTACACCTTC.

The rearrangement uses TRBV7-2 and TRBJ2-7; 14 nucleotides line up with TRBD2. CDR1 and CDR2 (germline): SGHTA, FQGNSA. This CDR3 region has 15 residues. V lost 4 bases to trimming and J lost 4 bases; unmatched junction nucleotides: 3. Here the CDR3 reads CASSSGLAGVYEQYF. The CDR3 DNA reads TGTGCCAGCAGCTCGGGACTAGCGGGAGTGTACGAGCAGTACTTC.

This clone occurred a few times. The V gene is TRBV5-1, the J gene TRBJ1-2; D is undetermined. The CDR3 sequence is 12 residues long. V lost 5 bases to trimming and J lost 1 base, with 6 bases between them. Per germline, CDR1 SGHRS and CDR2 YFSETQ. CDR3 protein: CASRADNYGYTF. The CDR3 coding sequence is TGCGCCAGCAGGGCAGATAACTATGGCTACACCTTC. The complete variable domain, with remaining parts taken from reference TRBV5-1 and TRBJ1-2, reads KAGVTQTPRYLIKTRGQQVTLSCSPISGHRSVSWYQQTPGQGLQFLFEYFSETQRNKGNFPGRFSGRQFSNSRSEMNVSTLELGDSALYLCASRADNYGYTFGSGTRLTVV.

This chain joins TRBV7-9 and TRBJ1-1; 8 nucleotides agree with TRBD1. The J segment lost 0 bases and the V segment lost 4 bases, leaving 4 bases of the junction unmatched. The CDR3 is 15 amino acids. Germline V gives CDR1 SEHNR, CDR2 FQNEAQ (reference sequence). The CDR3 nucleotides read TGTGCCAGCAGCTCGGGACAGGCTTTGAACACTGAAGCTTTCTTT. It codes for CASSSGQALNTEAFF.

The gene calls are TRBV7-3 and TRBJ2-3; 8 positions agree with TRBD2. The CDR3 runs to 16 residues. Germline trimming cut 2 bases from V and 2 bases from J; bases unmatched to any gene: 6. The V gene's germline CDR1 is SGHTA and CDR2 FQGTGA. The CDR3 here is CASSLGAGGLTDTQYF. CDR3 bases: TGTGCCAGCAGCTTAGGCGCGGGAGGCCTCACAGATACGCAGTATTTT.